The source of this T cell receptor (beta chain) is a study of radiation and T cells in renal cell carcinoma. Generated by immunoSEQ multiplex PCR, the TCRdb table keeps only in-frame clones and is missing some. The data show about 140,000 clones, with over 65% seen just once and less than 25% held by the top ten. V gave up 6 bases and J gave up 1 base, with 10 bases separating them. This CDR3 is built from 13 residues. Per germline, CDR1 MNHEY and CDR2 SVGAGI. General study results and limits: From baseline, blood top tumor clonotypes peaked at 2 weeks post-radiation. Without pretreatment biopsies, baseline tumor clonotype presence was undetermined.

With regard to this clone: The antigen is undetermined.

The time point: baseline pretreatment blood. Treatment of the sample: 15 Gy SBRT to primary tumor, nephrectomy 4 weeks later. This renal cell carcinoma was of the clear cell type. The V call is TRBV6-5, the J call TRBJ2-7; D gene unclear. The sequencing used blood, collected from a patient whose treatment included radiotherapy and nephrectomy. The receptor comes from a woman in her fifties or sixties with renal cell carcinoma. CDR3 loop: CASREDTSYEQYF. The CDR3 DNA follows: TGTGCCAGCAGGGAAGACACGTCCTACGAGCAGTACTTC.